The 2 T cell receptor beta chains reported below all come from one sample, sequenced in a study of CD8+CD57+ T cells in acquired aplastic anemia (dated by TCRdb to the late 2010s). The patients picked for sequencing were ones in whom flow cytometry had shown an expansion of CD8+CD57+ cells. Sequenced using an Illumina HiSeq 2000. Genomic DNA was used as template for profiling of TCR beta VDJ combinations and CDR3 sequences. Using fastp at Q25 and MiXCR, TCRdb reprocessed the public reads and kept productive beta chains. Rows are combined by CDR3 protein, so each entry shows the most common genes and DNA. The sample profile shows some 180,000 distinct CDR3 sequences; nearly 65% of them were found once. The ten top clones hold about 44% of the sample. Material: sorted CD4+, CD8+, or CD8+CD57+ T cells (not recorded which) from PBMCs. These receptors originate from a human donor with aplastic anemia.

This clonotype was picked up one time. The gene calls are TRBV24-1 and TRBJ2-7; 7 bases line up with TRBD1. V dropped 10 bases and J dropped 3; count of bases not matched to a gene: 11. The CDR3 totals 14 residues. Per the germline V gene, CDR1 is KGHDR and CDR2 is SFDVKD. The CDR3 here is CATQDGDRNYEQYF. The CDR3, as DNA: TGTGCCACTCAAGATGGGGACAGAAACTACGAGCAGTACTTC.

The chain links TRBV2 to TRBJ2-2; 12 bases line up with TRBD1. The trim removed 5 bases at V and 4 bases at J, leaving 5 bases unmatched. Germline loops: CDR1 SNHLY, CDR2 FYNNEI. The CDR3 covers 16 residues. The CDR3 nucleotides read TGTGCCAGCAGTTACCGGGACAGGGGGCTCACCGGGGAGCTGTTTTTT. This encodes CASSYRDRGLTGELFF.